A single sample is the source of the 12 T cell receptor beta chains below, sequenced in a study of cytomegalovirus exposure and HLA in healthy donors (TCRdb year 2017). Libraries were built with the immunoSEQ multiplex PCR assay. A mixture of 60 forward primers for TCR Vbeta segments and 13 reverse primers for TCR Jbeta segments was used in the multiplex PCR. This immuneACCESS table, as held by TCRdb, lists in-frame sequences with V and J called but not all clones. Of the missing ones, under half trace to an unresolved V gene in checked studies; the others have no known cause. Within this sample are approximately 190,000 clones, with around four fifths of them counted one time only. The top ten constitute roughly 2.6% of the sample. The sequenced sample consisted of PBMCs. Receptors originate from a woman in her forties or fifties in good health and CMV-seropositive.

The genes are TRBV7-2 and TRBJ1-5; perhaps TRBD1 as D (5 bases). Between the trimmed V and J ends, which lost 4 bases and 5 bases, there was a span of 24 bases. The CDR3 runs to 18 residues. Germline CDR1 and CDR2: SGHTA and FQGNSA. CDR3 residues: CASSWEQVLTSGDQPQHF. The DNA for the CDR3 is TGTGCCAGCAGCTGGGAACAGGTTTTAACCTCTGGGGATCAGCCCCAGCATTTT. The full variable domain, rest sourced from reference TRBV7-2 and TRBJ1-5, is GAGVSQSPSNKVTEKGKDVELRCDPISGHTALYWYRQSLGQGLEFLIYFQGNSAPDKSGLPSDRFSAERTGGSVSTLTIQRTQQEDSAVYLCASSWEQVLTSGDQPQHFGDGTRLSIL.

The rearrangement links TRBV7-9 to TRBJ2-1; 10 nucleotides match TRBD1. J lost 3 bases, V lost 3 bases, and 2 bases had no gene match. CDR1 is SEHNR, CDR2 FQNEAQ, per germline (reference sequence). CDR3 length: 15 residues. The CDR3 DNA reads TGTGCCAGCAGCTTGACAGGGGGCTTCTACAATGAGCAGTTCTTC. This codes for CASSLTGGFYNEQFF. Supplemented by reference TRBV7-9 and TRBJ2-1, the full variable domain reads DTGVSQNPRHKITKRGQNVTFRCDPISEHNRLYWYRQTLGQGPEFLTYFQNEAQLEKSRLLSDRFSAERPKGSFSTLEIQRTEQGDSAMYLCASSLTGGFYNEQFFGPGTRLTVL.

The gene calls are TRBV6-5 and TRBJ1-4, with 9 bases that match TRBD1. The CDR3 sequence is 15 residues long. V lost 5 bases to trimming and J lost 10 bases; unmatched junction nucleotides: 11. Looked up from germline, CDR1 is MNHEY and CDR2 is SVGAGI. CDR3: CASSVPGQGFGKLFF. The CDR3, as DNA: TGTGCCAGCAGTGTTCCGGGACAGGGTTTTGGAAAACTGTTTTTT.

This clone has a handful of counts. The identical CDR3 is also encoded by other nucleotide sequences in the sample. The gene calls are TRBV6-5 and TRBJ2-1; no reliable D call. Trimming shortened V by 0 bases and J by 7 bases, and 7 bases separated the two germline ends. This CDR3 has 13 amino acids. Germline assignment: CDR1 MNHEY and CDR2 SVGAGI. The CDR3 DNA sequence: TGTGCCAGCAGTTACTCGTCAGTAAATGAGCAGTTCTTC. Protein: CASSYSSVNEQFF.

The DNA of the CDR3 is TGTGCCAGTCTTCAGGTCAACTCTGGGGCCAACGTCCTGACTTTC. Its translation: CASLQVNSGANVLTF. The gene calls are TRBV19 and TRBJ2-6; D call uncertain. Trimming stripped 8 bases from V and 0 bases from J, with 11 bases between. This CDR3 comprises 15 residues. Germline V CDR1 and CDR2: LNHDA, SQIVND (reference sequence).

The chain combines TRBV2 with TRBJ1-3; D ambiguous. In germline, CDR1 is SNHLY, CDR2 FYNNEI. V lost 4 bases and J lost 0, with 7 bases in between. This CDR3 has 14 residues. The CDR3 sequence: CASSVLASGNTIYF. DNA of the CDR3: TGTGCCAGCAGTGTCTTAGCCTCTGGAAACACCATATATTTT.

The chain couples TRBV14 to TRBJ1-1, with 9 positions matching TRBD1. The CDR3 spans 13 residues. Germline V gene sequence: CDR1 SGHDN, CDR2 FVKESK. V shed 10 bases, J shed 5 bases, and the junction held 8 bases outside the gene matches. CDR3 in DNA: TGTGCCACTGTGCTGACAGGGGGTACTGAAGCTTTCTTT. This encodes CATVLTGGTEAFF.

The V and J genes are TRBV4-1 and TRBJ1-4; TRBD1 matches at 7 bases. This CDR3 has 16 amino acids. CDR1 MGHRA and CDR2 YSYEKL come from the germline V gene. Trimming cost V 0 bases and J 2 bases; bases outside gene matches: 3. DNA for the CDR3: TGCGCCAGCAGCCAAGATCAGGGGGTGACTAATGAAAAACTGTTTTTT. Translated, it gives CASSQDQGVTNEKLFF.

The V and J genes are TRBV18 and TRBJ2-3, with 9 bases that match TRBD1. The CDR3 extends over 18 amino acids. CDR1 is KGHSH and CDR2 is LQKENI in the germline V gene. V shed 0 bases and J 1 base; nucleotides not matched to a gene: 8. The CDR3 DNA sequence: TGTGCCAGCTCACCACCGAACAGGGGGCTGTTGGGCACAGATACGCAGTATTTT. Translating it yields CASSPPNRGLLGTDTQYF.

V and J are TRBV5-4 and TRBJ2-1, with 10 bases fitting TRBD2. Germline V lookup: CDR1 SGHNT, CDR2 YYREEE (reference sequence). This CDR3 has 17 residues. Trimming removed 4 bases from V and 5 bases from J; junction bases left unmatched: 12. CDR3 sequence reads: CASSLKAGGGLDNEQFF. CDR3 bases: TGTGCCAGCAGCCTAAAAGCGGGGGGGGGACTGGACAATGAGCAGTTCTTC.

The chain combines TRBV6-6 with TRBJ2-1; TRBD1 matches at 10 bases. Per the germline V gene, CDR1 is MNHNY and CDR2 is SVGAGI (reference sequence). Unmatched junction bases numbered 6, after V lost 0 bases and J lost 7 bases. This CDR3 contains 16 residues. CDR3: CASSYSTGTGENEQFF. The CDR3 nucleotides are TGTGCCAGCAGTTACTCGACCGGGACAGGGGAGAATGAGCAGTTCTTC.

This clone was counted a single time. The germline gene is not matched at one end of the junction; a read error may be the cause. Other DNA sequences within the sample encode an identical CDR3. The V call is TRBV15, the J call TRBJ1-4, with D tentatively TRBD1 (5 bases). Germline CDR1 reads LNHNV; CDR2 reads YYDKDF (reference sequence). CDR3 length equals 14 residues. The CDR3 sequence is CATSRGGGPEKLFF. As DNA, the CDR3 is TGTGCCACCAGCAGGGGGGGAGGACCTGAAAAACTGTTCTTT.